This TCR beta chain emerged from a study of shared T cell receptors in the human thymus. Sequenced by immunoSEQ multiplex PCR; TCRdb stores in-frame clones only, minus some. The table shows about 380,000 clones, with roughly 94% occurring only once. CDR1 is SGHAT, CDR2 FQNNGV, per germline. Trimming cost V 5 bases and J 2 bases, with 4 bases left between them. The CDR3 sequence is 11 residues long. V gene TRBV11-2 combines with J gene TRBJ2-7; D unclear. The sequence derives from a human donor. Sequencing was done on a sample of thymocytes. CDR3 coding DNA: TGTGCCAGCAGCCCCGCCTACGAGCAGTACTTC. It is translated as CASSPAYEQYF.